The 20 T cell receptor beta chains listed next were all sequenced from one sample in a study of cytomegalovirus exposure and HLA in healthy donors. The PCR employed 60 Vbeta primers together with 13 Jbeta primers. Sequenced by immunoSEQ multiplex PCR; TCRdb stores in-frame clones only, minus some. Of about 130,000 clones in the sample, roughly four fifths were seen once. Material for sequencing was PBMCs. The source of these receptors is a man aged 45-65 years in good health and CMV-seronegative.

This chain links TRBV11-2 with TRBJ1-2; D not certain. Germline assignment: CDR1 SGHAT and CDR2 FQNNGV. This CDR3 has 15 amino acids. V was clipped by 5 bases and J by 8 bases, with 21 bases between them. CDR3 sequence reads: CASSTNRDGAGGYTF. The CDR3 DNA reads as TGTGCCAGCAGCACCAACCGCGACGGTGCGGGGGGCTACACCTTC.

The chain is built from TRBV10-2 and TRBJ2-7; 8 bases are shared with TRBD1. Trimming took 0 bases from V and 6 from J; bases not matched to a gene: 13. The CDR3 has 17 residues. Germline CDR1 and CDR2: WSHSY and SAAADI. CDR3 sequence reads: CASSESSQGADLGEQYV. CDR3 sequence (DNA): TGCGCCAGCAGTGAGTCGAGCCAGGGGGCCGACTTAGGCGAGCAGTACGTC.

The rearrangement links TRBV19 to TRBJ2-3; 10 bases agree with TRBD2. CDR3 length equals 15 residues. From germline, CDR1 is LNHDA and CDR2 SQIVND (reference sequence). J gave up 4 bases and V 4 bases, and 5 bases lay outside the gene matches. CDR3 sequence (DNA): TGTGCCAGTAGTACCACTAGCGGGGCGTCAGATACGCAGTATTTT. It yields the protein CASSTTSGASDTQYF.

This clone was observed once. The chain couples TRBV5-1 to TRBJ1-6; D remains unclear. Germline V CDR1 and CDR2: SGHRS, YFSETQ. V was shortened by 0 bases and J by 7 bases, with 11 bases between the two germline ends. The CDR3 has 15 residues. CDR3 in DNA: TGCGCCAGCAGCTTGGATGAGGGTACGAATTCACCCCTCCACTTT. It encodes CASSLDEGTNSPLHF.

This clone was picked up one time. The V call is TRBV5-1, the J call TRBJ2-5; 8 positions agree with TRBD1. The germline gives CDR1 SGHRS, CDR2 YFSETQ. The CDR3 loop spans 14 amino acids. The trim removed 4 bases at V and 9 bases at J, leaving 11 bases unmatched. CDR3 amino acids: CASSPDRGGGAQYF. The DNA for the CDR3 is TGCGCCAGCAGCCCCGACAGGGGAGGAGGGGCCCAGTACTTC.

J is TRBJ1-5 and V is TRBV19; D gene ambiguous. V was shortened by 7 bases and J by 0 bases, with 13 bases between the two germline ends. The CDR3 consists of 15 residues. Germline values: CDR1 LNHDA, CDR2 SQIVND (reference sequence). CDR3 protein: CASNWERDSNQPQHF. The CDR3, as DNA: TGTGCCAGTAACTGGGAGAGGGATAGCAATCAGCCCCAGCATTTT.

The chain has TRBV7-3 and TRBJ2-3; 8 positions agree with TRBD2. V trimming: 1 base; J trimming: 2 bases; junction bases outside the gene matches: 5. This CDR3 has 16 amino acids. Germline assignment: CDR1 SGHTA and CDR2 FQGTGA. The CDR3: CASSLNPAGATDTQYF. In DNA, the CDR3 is TGTGCCAGCAGCTTAAATCCAGCGGGGGCCACAGATACGCAGTATTTT.

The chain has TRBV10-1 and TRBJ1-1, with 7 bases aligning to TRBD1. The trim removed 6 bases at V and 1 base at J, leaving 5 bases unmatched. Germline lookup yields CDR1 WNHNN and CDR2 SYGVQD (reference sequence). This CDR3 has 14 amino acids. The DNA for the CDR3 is TGCGCCAGCAGAGGGGACAGCCCGAACACTGAAGCTTTCTTT. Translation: CASRGDSPNTEAFF.

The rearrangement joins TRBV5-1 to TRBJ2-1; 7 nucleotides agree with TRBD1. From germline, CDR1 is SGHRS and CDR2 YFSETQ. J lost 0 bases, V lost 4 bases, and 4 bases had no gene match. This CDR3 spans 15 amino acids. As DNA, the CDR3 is TGCGCCAGCAGCGAGGGGACAGTCTCCTACAATGAGCAGTTCTTC. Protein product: CASSEGTVSYNEQFF.

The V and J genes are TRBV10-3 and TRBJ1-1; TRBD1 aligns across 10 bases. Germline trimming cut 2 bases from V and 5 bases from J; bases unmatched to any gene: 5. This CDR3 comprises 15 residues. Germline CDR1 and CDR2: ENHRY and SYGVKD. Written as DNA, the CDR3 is TGTGCCATCAGTGAGGGAGGACAGGGGGAAACTGAAGCTTTCTTT. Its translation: CAISEGGQGETEAFF.

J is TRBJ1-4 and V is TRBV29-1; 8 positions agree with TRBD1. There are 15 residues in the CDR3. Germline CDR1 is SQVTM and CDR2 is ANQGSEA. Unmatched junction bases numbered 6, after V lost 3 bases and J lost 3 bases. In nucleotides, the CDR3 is TGCAGCGTTGACCGTTTGGGACAGGCTAATGAAAAACTGTTTTTT. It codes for CSVDRLGQANEKLFF.

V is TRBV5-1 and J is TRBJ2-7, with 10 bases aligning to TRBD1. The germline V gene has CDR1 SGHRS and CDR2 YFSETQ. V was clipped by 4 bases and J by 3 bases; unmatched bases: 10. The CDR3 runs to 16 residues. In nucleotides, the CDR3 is TGCGCCAGCAGCAGCACCGGGACAGGGGTTCGCTACGAGCAGTACTTC. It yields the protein CASSSTGTGVRYEQYF.

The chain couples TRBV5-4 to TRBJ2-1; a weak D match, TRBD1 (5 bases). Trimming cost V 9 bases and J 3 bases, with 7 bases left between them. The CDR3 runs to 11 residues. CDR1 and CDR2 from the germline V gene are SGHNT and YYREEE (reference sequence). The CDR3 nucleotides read TGTGCCACCCAGGGCTACAATGAGCAGTTCTTC. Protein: CATQGYNEQFF.

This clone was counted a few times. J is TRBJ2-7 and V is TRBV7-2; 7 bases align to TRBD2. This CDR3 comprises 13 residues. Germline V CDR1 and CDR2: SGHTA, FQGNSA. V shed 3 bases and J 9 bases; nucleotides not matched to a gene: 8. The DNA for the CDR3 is TGTGCCAGCAGCTTGACTGAGCGGGGAGGGCAGTACTTC. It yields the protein CASSLTERGGQYF.

CDR3 DNA: TGTGCCAGCAGCCTCCTGGAGTACAATGAGCAGTTCTTC. Translation: CASSLLEYNEQFF. This sequence joins TRBV7-8 and TRBJ2-1; no clear D gene. The CDR3 consists of 13 residues. In germline, CDR1 is SGHVS, CDR2 FQNEAQ. V lost 5 bases, J lost 4 bases, and 9 bases lay in between.

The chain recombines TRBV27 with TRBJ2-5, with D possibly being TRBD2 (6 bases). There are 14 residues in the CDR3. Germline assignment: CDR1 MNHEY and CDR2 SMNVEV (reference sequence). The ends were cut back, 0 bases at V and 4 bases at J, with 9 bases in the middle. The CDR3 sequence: CASSLSLGGETQYF. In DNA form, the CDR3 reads TGTGCCAGCAGTTTATCCCTGGGAGGAGAGACCCAGTACTTC.

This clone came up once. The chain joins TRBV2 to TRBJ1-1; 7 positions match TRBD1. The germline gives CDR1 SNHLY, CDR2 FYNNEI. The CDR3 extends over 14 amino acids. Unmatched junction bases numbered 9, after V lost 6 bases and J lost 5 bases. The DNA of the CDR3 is TGTGCCAGCAGGGACGGACAGGTGGGGACTGAAGCTTTCTTT. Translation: CASRDGQVGTEAFF.

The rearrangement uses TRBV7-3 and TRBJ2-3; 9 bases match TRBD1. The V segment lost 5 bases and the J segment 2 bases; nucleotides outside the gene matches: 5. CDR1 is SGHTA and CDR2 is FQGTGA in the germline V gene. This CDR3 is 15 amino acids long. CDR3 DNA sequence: TGTGCCAGCAGCCGAGACAGGGGGAACACAGATACGCAGTATTTT. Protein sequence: CASSRDRGNTDTQYF. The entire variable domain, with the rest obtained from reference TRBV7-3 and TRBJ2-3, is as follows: GAGVSQTPSNKVTEKGKYVELRCDPISGHTALYWYRQSLGQGPEFLIYFQGTGAADDSGLPNDRFFAVRPEGSVSTLKIQRTERGDSAVYLCASSRDRGNTDTQYFGPGTRLTVL.

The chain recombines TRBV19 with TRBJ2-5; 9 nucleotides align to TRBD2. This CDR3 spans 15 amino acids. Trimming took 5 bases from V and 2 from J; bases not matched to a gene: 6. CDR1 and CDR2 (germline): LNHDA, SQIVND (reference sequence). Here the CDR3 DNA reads TGTGCCAGTAGTGCGGGACTAGCACATCAAGAGACCCAGTACTTC. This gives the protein CASSAGLAHQETQYF.

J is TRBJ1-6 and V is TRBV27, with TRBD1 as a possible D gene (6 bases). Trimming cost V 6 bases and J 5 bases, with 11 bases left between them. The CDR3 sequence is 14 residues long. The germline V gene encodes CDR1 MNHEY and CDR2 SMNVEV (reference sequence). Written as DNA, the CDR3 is TGTGCCAGCAGATGGACAGTGAATAATTCACCCCTCCACTTT. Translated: CASRWTVNNSPLHF.